This T cell receptor beta chain is drawn from a study of T cells in women clearing cervical HPV infection. Study context: Case blood drawn at lesion detection; control blood after infection cleared.

Prevalent HPV16 infections were excluded; only incident single HPV16 infections included. The method was immunoSEQ multiplex PCR; TCRdb's version includes in-frame clones alone and lacks a portion of them. In total, the table holds 20,000 to 25,000 clones. Study results and limitations: Repertoire richness, not evenness, was significantly elevated in CIN3+ cases versus controls.

A note on this clone: Its antigen is unidentified. The read gets to within 3 residues of the CDR3 end, and the germline J gene fills in the rest.

Trimming removed 3 bases from V and 6 bases from J, with 16 bases in between. Per germline, CDR1 GTSNPN and CDR2 SVGIG (reference sequence). The CDR3 is 14 amino acids. The clonotype comes from a woman aged 18 to 75 with a cervical HPV16 infection that either progressed to CIN3+ or cleared (not recorded which). V gene TRBV30 combines with J gene TRBJ2-3; tentative D call: TRBD1 (5 bases). Sequenced material: blood buffy coat. CDR3 amino acids: CAWRGRNLQDTQYF. Incomplete CDR3 DNA: TGTGCCTGGAGGGGGCGGAACCTCCAGGATACG.